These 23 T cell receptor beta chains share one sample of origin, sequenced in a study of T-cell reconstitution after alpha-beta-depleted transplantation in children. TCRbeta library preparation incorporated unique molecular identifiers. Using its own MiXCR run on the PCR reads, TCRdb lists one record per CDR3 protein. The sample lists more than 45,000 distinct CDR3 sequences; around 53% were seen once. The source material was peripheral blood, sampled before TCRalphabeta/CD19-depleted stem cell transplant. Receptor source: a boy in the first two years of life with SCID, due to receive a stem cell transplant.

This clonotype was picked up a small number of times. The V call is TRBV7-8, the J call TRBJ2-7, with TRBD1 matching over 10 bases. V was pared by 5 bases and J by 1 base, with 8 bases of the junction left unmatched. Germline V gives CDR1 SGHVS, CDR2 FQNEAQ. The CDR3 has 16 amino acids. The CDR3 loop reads CASSRRPGQGSYEQYF. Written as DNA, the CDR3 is TGTGCCAGCAGCCGACGGCCGGGACAGGGGTCCTACGAGCAGTACTTC.

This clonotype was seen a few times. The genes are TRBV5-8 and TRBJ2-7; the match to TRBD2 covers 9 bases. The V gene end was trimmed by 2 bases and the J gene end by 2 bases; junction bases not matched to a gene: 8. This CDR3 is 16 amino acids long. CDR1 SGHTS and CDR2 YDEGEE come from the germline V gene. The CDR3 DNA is TGTGCCAGCAGCTTCCCGGGGAGCGGGGGGCCCTACGAGCAGTACTTC. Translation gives CASSFPGSGGPYEQYF.

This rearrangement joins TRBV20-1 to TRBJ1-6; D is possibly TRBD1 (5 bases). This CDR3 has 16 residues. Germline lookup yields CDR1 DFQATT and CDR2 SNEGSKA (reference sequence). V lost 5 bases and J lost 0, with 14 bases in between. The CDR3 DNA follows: TGCAGTGCTCCGGGGGGACCGAGCTCCTATAATTCACCCCTCCACTTT. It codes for CSAPGGPSSYNSPLHF.

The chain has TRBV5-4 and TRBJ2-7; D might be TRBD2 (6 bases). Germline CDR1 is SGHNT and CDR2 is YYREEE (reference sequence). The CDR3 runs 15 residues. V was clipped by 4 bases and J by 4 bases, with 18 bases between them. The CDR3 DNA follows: TGTGCCAGCAGCCTAGGGAGGACTCAATTGTACGAGCAGTACTTC. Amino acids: CASSLGRTQLYEQYF.

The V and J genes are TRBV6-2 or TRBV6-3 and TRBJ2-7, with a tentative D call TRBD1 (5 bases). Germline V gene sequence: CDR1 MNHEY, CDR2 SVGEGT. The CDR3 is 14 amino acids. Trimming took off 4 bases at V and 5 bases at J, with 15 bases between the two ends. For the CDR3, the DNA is TGTGCCAGCAGTTCCATAGGGGTGAGGAACGAGCAGTACTTC. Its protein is CASSSIGVRNEQYF.

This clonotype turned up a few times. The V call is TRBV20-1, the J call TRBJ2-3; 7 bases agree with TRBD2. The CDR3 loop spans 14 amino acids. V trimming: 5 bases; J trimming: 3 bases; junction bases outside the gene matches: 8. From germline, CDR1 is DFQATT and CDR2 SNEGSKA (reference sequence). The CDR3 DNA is TGCAGTGCTCAACTAGCGTATCTGACAGATACGCAGTATTTT. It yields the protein CSAQLAYLTDTQYF.

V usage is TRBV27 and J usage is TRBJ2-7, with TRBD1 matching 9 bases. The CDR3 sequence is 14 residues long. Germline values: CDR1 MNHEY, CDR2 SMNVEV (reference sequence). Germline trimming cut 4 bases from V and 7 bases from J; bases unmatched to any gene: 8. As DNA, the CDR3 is TGTGCCAGCAGTTCCCGGGACAGGGTAGGGGAGCAGTACTTC. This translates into CASSSRDRVGEQYF.

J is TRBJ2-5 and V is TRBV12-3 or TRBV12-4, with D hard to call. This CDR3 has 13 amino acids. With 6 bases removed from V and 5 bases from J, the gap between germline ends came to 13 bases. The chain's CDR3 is CASSLLRTETQYF. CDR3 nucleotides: TGTGCCAGCAGCTTACTTAGGACGGAGACCCAGTACTTC.

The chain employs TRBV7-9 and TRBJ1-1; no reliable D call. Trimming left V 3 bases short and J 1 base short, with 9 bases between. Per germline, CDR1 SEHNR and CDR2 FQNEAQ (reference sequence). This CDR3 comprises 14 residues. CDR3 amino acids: CASSFVQTNTEAFF. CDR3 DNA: TGTGCCAGCAGCTTCGTCCAGACGAACACTGAAGCTTTCTTT.

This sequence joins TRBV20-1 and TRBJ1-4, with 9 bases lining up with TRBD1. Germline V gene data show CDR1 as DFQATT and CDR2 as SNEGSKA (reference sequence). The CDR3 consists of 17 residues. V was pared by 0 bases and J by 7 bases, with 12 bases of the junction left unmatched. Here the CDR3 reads CSARDQGWGQGIEKLFF. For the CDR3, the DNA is TGCAGTGCTAGAGATCAGGGTTGGGGACAGGGAATTGAAAAACTGTTTTTT.

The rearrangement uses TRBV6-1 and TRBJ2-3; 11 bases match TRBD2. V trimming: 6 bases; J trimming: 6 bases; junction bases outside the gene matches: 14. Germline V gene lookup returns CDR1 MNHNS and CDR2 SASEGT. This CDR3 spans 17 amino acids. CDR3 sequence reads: CASSLTHSGGAGDTQYF. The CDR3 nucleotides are TGTGCCAGCAGCCTGACCCATAGCGGGGGGGCCGGGGATACGCAGTATTTT.

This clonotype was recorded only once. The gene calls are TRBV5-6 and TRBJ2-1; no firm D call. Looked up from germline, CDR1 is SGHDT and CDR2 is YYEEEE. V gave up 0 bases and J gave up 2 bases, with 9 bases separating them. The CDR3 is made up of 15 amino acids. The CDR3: CASSLVGSAYNEQFF. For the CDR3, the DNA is TGTGCCAGCAGCTTGGTGGGGTCGGCCTACAATGAGCAGTTCTTC.

The CDR3 loop reads CASSLDGTSNIQYF. DNA for the CDR3: TGTGCCAGCAGCTTGGATGGCACCTCAAACATTCAGTACTTC. The chain employs TRBV5-5 and TRBJ2-4; D is undetermined. Germline V lookup: CDR1 SGHKS, CDR2 YYEKEE (reference sequence). The germline V and J ends were trimmed by 0 bases and 6 bases, with 10 bases remaining between them. The CDR3 is made up of 14 amino acids.

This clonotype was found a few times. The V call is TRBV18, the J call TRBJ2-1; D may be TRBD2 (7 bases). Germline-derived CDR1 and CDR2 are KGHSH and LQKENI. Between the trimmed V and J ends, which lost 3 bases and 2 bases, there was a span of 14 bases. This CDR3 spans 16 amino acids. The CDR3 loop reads CASSPERGGAYNEQFF. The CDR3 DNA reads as TGTGCCAGCTCACCGGAGAGGGGGGGGGCCTACAATGAGCAGTTCTTC.

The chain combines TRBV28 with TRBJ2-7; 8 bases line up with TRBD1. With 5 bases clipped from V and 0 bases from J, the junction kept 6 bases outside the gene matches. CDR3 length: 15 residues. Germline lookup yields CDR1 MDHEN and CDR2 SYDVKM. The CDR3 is CASSPGTGDSYEQYF. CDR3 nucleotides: TGTGCCAGCAGTCCCGGGACAGGAGACTCCTACGAGCAGTACTTC.

CDR3 loop: CASSLRTGFETQYF. As DNA, the CDR3 is TGTGCCAGCAGTTTAAGGACAGGGTTTGAGACCCAGTACTTC. The J gene is TRBJ2-5, the V gene TRBV12-3 or TRBV12-4, with 8 bases matching TRBD1. The CDR3 covers 14 residues. Trimming at V came to 2 bases and at J to 5 bases, leaving 4 bases not matched to a gene.

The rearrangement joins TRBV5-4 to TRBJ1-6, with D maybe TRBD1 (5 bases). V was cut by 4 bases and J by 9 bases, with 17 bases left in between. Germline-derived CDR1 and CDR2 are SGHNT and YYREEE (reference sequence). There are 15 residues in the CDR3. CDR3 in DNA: TGTGCCAGCAGCCCCTCCCCAGGGATCGGTTCACCCCTCCACTTT. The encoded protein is CASSPSPGIGSPLHF.

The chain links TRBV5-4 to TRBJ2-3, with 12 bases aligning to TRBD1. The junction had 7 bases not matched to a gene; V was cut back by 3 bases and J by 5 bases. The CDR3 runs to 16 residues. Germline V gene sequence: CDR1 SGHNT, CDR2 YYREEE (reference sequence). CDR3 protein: CASSSMGQGAVDTQYF. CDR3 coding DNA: TGTGCCAGCAGCTCGATGGGACAGGGGGCTGTAGATACGCAGTATTTT.

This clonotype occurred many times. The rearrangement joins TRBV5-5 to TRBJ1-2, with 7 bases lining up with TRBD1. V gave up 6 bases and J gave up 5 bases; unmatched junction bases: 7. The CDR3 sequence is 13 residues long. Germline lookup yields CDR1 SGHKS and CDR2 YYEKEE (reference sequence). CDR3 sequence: CASTTAQGYGYTF. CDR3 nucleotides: TGTGCCAGCACCACGGCACAGGGGTATGGCTACACCTTC.

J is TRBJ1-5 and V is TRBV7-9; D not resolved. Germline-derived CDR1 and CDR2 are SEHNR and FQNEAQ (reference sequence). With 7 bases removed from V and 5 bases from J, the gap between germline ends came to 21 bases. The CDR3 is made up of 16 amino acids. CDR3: CASIVSRSPGHQPQHF. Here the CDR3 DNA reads TGTGCCAGCATCGTATCAAGGAGCCCTGGGCATCAGCCCCAGCATTTT.

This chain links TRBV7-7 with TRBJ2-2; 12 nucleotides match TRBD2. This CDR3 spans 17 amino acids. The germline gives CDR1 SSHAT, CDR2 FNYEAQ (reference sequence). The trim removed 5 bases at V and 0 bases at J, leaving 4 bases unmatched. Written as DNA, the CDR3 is TGTGCCAGCAGCATACGACTAGCGGGGGCGAACACCGGGGAGCTGTTTTTT. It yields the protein CASSIRLAGANTGELFF.

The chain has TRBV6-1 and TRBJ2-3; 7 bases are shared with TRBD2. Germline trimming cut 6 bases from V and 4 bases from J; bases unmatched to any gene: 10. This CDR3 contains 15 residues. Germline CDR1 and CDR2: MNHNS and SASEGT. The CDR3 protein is CASRPTAGEADTQYF. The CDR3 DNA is TGTGCCAGCAGACCTACCGCGGGGGAAGCAGATACGCAGTATTTT.

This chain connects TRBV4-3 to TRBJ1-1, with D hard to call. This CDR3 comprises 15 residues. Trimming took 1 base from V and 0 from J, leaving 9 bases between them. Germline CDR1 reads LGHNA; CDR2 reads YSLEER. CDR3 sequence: CASSQVTAMNTEAFF. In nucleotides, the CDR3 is TGCGCCAGCAGCCAAGTCACGGCCATGAACACTGAAGCTTTCTTT.